This TCR beta chain is drawn from a study of blood T cell repertoires in COVID-19. Background on the study: The United States, Italy and Spain were the sources of the acute and convalescent COVID-19 samples. Sample material is recorded as cDNA or gDNA derived from T cells, B-cell-depleted T cells, or PBMCs.

Only in-frame clones appear in the TCRdb table, and some are missing; sequencing was by immunoSEQ multiplex PCR. This table holds roughly 79,000 clones, about 87% found once. CDR3 length: 16 residues. Trimming removed 1 base from V and 0 bases from J, with 11 bases in between. The germline gives CDR1 SGDLS, CDR2 YYNGEE. The V and J genes are TRBV9 and TRBJ1-3, with D perhaps matching TRBD1 (5 bases). What was sequenced was peripheral blood. The source is a man aged 45-65 years with active COVID-19. This chain's CDR3 is CASSVNTGYSGNTIYF. The DNA of the CDR3 is TGTGCCAGCAGCGTAAACACAGGTTACTCTGGAAACACCATATATTTT. Looking up the rest from reference TRBV9 and TRBJ1-3 gives the full variable domain: DSGVTQTPKHLITATGQRVTLRCSPRSGDLSVYWYQQSLDQGLQFLIQYYNGEERAKGNILERFSAQQFPDLHSELNLSSLELGDSALYFCASSVNTGYSGNTIYFGEGSWLTVV.